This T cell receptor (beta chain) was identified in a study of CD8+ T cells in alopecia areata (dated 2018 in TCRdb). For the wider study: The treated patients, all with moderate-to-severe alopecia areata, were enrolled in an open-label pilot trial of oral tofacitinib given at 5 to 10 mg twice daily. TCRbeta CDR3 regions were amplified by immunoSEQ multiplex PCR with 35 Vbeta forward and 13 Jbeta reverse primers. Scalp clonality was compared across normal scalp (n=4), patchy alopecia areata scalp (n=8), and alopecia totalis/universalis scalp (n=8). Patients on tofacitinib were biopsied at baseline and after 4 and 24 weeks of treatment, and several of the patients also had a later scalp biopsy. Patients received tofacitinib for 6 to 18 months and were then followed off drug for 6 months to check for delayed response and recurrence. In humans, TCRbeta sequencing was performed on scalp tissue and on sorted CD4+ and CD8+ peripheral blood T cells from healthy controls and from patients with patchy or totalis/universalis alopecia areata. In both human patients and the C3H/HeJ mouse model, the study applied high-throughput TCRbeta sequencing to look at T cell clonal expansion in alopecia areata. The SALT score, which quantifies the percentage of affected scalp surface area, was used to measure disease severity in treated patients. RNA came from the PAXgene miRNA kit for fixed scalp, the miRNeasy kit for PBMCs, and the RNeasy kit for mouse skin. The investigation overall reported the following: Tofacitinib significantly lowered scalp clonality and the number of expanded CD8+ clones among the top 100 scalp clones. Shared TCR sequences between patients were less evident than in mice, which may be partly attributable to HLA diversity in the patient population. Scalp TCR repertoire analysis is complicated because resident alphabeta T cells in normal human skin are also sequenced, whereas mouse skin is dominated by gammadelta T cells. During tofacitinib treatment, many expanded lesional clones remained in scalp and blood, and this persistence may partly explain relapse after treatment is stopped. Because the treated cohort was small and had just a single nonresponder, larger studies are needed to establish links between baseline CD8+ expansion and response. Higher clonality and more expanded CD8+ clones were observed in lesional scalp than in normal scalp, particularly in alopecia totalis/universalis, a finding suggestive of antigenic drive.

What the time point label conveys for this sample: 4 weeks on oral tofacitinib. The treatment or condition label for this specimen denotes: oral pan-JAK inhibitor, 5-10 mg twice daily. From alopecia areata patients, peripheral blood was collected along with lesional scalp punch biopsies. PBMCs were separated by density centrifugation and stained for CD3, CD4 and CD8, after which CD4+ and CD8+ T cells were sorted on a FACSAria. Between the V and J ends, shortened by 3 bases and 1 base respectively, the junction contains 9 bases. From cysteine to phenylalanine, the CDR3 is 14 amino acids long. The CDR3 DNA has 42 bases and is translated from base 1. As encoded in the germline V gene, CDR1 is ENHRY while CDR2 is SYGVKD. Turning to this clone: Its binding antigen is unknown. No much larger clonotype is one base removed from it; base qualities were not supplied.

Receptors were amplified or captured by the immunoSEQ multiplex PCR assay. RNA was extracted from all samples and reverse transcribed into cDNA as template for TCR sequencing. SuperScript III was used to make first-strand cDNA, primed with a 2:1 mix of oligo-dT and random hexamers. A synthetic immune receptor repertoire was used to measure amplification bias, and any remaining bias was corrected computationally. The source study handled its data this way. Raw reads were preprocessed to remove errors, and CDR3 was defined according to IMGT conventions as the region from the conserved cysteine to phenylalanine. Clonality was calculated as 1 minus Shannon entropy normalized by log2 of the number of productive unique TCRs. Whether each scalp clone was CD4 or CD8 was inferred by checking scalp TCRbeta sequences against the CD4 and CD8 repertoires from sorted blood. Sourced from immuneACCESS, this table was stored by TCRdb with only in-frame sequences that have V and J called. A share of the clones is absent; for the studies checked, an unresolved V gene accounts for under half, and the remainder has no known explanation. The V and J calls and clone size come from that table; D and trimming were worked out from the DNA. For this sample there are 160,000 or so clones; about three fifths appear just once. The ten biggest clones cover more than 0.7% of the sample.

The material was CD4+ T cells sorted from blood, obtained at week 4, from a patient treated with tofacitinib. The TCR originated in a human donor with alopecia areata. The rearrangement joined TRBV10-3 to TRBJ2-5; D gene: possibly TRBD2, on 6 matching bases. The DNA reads TGTGCCATCAGTGAAGGGACTGTCCAAGAGACCCAGTACTTC. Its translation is CAISEGTVQETQYF.